This T cell receptor beta chain derives from a study of blood T cell repertoires in COVID-19. Study overall: Sites in the United States, Italy and Spain provided acute and convalescent COVID-19 samples. The cDNA or gDNA used as material had been derived from T cells, B-cell-depleted T cells, or PBMCs.

Sequencing used immunoSEQ multiplex PCR; TCRdb keeps in-frame clones, though not all of them. The sample carries more than 95,000 clones, roughly 84% recorded once. The sample holds a few counts of this clone. The receptor's source is a woman between 55 and 75 years old in a cohort sampled during active or convalescent COVID-19. Material for sequencing was peripheral blood.

The CDR3 DNA follows: TGTGCCAGCAGCCAAGGGGAGTCGGGCGGGGGAGGAGGCACAGATACGCAGTATTTT. As protein: CASSQGESGGGGGTDTQYF. The chain couples TRBV4-2 to TRBJ2-3, with TRBD2 matching 7 bases. CDR3 length: 19 amino acids. The V gene's germline CDR1 is LGHNA and CDR2 YNFKEQ. Trimming cost V 1 base and J 1 base; bases outside gene matches: 14.